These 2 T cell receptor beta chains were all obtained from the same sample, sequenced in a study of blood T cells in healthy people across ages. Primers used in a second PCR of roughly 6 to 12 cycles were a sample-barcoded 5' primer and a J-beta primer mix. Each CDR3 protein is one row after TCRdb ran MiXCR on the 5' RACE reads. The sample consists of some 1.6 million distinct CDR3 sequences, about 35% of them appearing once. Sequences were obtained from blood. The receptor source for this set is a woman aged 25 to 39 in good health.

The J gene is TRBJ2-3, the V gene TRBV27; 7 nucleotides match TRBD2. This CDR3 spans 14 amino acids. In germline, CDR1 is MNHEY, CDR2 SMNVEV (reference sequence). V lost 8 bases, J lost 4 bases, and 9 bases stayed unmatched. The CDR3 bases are TGTGCCAGCGCCCTAGGCGGGAGTTCAGATACGCAGTATTTT. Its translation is CASALGGSSDTQYF.

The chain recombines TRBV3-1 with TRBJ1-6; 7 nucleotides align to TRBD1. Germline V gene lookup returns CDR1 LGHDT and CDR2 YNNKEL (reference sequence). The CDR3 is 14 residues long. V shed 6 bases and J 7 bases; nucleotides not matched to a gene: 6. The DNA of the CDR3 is TGTGCCAGCAGTGGCAGGGGGACCAATTCACCCCTCCACTTT. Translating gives CASSGRGTNSPLHF.